This T cell receptor (beta chain) was sequenced in a study of blood T cell repertoires in COVID-19. Enrollment of patients from Seattle took place during active infection, with longitudinal follow-up. Some clones are missing from TCRdb's copy, which holds only in-frame ones; the method was immunoSEQ multiplex PCR. The sample shows approximately 500,000 clones, around 90% of them seen only once. Unmatched junction bases numbered 3, after V lost 3 bases and J lost 3 bases. Germline CDR1 MDHEN, CDR2 SYDVKM. This CDR3 contains 14 residues. The sequenced sample was peripheral blood. This rearrangement joins TRBV28 to TRBJ2-7, with 9 bases aligning to TRBD1. The receptor comes from a woman aged 45 to 65 with COVID-19, enrolled during active disease. DNA for the CDR3: TGTGCCAGCAGTTTTTCGGACAGGGGCTACGAGCAGTACTTC. Amino acids: CASSFSDRGYEQYF.